The 10 T cell receptor beta chains below come from one sample, sequenced in a study of blood T cell repertoires in COVID-19. The table came from immunoSEQ multiplex PCR; TCRdb's copy has only in-frame clones and leaves some out. The sample has a few hundred thousand clones; 80% to 95% are singletons. The sequenced sample was PBMCs or T cells enriched from blood (not recorded which). The receptors come from a woman aged 40 to 50 who had been exposed to COVID-19.

The chain employs TRBV29-1 and TRBJ2-2; no reliable D call. The V gene's germline CDR1 is SQVTM and CDR2 ANQGSEA. CDR3 length: 14 amino acids. Deletions cut 5 bases from V and 0 bases from J, with 10 bases between. This chain's CDR3 is CSVYSPANTGELFF. In DNA form, the CDR3 reads TGCAGCGTTTACAGTCCCGCGAACACCGGGGAGCTGTTTTTT.

Worth noting for this clone: The same CDR3 arises from other DNA sequences in this sample as well. In DNA form, the CDR3 reads TGCGCCAGCAGCTTGGTAGGACAGGGGGGCACTGAAGCTTTCTTT. This sequence encodes CASSLVGQGGTEAFF. The J gene is TRBJ1-1, the V gene TRBV5-1; 10 bases line up with TRBD1. Unmatched junction bases numbered 3, after V lost 0 bases and J lost 4 bases. The CDR3 runs to 15 residues. Germline V gene sequence: CDR1 SGHRS, CDR2 YFSETQ.

The table lists this clone with a count of one. The gene calls are TRBV19 and TRBJ2-7, with TRBD2 matching 7 bases. V trimming: 7 bases; J trimming: 3 bases; junction bases outside the gene matches: 18. The CDR3 length is 17 residues. Germline values: CDR1 LNHDA, CDR2 SQIVND (reference sequence). The CDR3 here is CASIKGREGSVFYEQYF. The CDR3 DNA sequence: TGTGCCAGTATAAAAGGGAGGGAGGGGAGTGTCTTCTACGAGCAGTACTTC.

This chain joins TRBV3-1 (or the pseudogene TRBV3-2) and TRBJ1-2; D might be TRBD1 (5 bases). CDR1 and CDR2 (germline): LGHDT, YNNKEL (reference sequence). The CDR3 has 15 residues. The V end was cut by 3 bases, the J end by 0 bases, with 11 bases between. The CDR3 loop is CASSQGGDANYGYTF. CDR3 sequence (DNA): TGTGCCAGCAGCCAGGGGGGGGACGCTAACTATGGCTACACCTTC.

This rearrangement joins TRBV30 to TRBJ1-5; maybe TRBD1 (6 bases). The CDR3 length is 16 residues. The V end lost 3 bases, the J end lost 2 bases, and 17 bases lay between the germline ends. The germline CDR1 and CDR2 sequences are GTSNPN and SVGIG (reference sequence). For the CDR3, the DNA is TGTGCCTGGAGGGAAAGCAGGGGAATCCGCAATCAGCCCCAGCATTTT. Its translation: CAWRESRGIRNQPQHF.

On this clone itself: An end of the junction differs from the germline gene, which may be a read error. The rearrangement links TRBV20-1 to TRBJ1-1; D remains unclear. CDR3 length: 9 amino acids. CDR1 is DFQATT, CDR2 SNEGSKA, per germline (reference sequence). CDR3 residues: CSALYPRVF. In DNA form, the CDR3 reads TGCAGTGCCCTTTACCCAAGAGTATTT.

The chain is built from TRBV5-6 and TRBJ2-7, with 9 nucleotides matching TRBD1. This CDR3 comprises 14 residues. Trimming removed 2 bases from V and 3 bases from J; junction bases left unmatched: 3. In germline, CDR1 is SGHDT, CDR2 YYEEEE. DNA of the CDR3: TGTGCCAGCAGCTTTGGGACAGGGTACTACGAGCAGTACTTC. As protein: CASSFGTGYYEQYF.

This clone was seen just once. The chain has TRBV19 and TRBJ2-7; 9 nucleotides align to TRBD1. The length of the CDR3 is 15 residues. V trimming: 5 bases; J trimming: 4 bases; junction bases outside the gene matches: 9. CDR1 and CDR2 (germline): LNHDA, SQIVND (reference sequence). In DNA, the CDR3 is TGTGCCAGTAGTCCGACCGGGACAGGGAGATACGAGCAGTACTTC. This gives the protein CASSPTGTGRYEQYF.

This rearrangement joins TRBV19 to TRBJ1-2, with 9 nucleotides matching TRBD1. The CDR3 loop spans 13 amino acids. In germline, CDR1 is LNHDA, CDR2 SQIVND (reference sequence). Germline trimming cut 7 bases from V and 6 bases from J; bases unmatched to any gene: 6. CDR3 loop: CASMGQGQDGYTF. Written as DNA, the CDR3 is TGTGCCAGTATGGGACAGGGTCAAGATGGCTACACCTTC.

This chain uses TRBV4-2 with TRBJ1-1; D might be TRBD1 (6 bases). The CDR3 is 15 residues long. V gave up 1 base and J gave up 4 bases, with 13 bases separating them. Per the germline V gene, CDR1 is LGHNA and CDR2 is YNFKEQ. In DNA form, the CDR3 reads TGTGCCAGCAGCCAAGCCGCAGGGGTTGGCACTGAAGCTTTCTTT. This sequence encodes CASSQAAGVGTEAFF.